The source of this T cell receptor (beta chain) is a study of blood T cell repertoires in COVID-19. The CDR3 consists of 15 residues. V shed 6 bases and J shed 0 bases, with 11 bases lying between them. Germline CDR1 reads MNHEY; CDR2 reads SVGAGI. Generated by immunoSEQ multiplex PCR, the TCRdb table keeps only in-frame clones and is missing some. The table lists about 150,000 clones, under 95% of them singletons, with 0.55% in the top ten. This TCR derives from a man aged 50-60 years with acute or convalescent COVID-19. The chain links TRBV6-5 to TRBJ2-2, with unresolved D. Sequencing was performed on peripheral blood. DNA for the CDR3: TGTGCCAGCAGCCATTTAGCTGCGAACACCGGGGAGCTGTTTTTT. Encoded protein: CASSHLAANTGELFF.